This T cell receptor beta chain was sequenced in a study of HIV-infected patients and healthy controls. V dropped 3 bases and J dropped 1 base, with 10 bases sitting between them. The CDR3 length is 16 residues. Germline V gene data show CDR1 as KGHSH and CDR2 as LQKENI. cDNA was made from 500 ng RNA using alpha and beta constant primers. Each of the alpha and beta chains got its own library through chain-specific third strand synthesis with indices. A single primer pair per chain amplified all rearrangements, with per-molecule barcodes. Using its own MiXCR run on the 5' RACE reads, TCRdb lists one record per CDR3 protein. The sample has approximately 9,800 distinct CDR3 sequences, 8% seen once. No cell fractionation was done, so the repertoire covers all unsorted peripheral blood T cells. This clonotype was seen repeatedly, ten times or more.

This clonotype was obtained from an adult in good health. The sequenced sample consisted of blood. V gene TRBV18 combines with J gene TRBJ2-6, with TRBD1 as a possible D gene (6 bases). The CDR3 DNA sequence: TGTGCCAGCTCACCTGTGACAGGTTCTGGGGCCAACGTCCTGACTTTC. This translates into CASSPVTGSGANVLTF.